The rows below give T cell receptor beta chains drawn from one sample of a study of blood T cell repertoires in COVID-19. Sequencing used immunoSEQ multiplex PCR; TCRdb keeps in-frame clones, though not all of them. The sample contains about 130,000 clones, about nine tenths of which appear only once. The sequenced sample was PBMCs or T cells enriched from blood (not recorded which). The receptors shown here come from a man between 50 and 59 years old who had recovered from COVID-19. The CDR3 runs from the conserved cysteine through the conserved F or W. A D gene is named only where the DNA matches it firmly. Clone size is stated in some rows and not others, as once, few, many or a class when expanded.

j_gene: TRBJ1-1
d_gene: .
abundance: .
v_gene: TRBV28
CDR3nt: TGTGCCAGCAGTCCGGGGACACAGAACACTGAAGCTTTCTTT
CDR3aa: CASSPGTQNTEAFF

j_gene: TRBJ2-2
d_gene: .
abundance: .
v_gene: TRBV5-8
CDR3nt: TGTGCCAGCAGCTTGTTTAGTTGGGCAAACACCGGGGAGCTGTTTTTT
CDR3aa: CASSLFSWANTGELFF

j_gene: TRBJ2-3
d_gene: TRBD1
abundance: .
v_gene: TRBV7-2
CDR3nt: TGTGCCAGCAGCTGGGGATTGGACAGGGCCACAGATACGCAGTATTTT
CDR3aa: CASSWGLDRATDTQYF

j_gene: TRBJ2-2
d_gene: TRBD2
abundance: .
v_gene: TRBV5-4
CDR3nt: TGTGCCAGCAGCCCAGGACTAGCGGGAGTAAACACCGGGGAGCTGTTTTTT
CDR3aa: CASSPGLAGVNTGELFF

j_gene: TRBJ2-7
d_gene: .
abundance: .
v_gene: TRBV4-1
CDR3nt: TGCGCCAGCAGCCAGCCGACCAGGGGTTACGAGCAGTACTTC
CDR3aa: CASSQPTRGYEQYF

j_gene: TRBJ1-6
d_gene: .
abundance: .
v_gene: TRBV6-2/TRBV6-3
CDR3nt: TGTGCCAGCAGCTCCGTTTCCTACGGGACTATTAATTCACCCCTCCACTTT
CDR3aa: CASSSVSYGTINSPLHF

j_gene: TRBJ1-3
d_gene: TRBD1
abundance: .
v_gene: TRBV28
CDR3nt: TGTGCCACCTATGCGGGACAGAGCTCTGGAAACACCATATATTTT
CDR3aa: CATYAGQSSGNTIYF

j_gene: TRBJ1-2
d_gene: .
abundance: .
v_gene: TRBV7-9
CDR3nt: TGTGCCACCACTCCTAGTGATGGCTACACCTTC
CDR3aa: CATTPSDGYTF

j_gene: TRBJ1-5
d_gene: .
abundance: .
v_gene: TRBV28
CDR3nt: TGTGCCAGCAGTCTTTTACAGGGCGTAGGTCAGCCCCAGCATTTT
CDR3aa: CASSLLQGVGQPQHF

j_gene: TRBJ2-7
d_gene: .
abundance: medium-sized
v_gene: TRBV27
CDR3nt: TGTGCCAGCAGTGGAGATCCCGGGGCCTACGAGCAGTACTTC
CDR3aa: CASSGDPGAYEQYF

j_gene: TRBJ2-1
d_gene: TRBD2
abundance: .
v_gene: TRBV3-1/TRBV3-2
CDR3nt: TGTGCCAGCAGCCACGTAATAACGGGGGGGCTCAATGAGCAGTTCTTC
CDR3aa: CASSHVITGGLNEQFF

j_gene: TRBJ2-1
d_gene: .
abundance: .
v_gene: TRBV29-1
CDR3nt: TGCAGCGCCCGGACTACTGAGCAGTTCTTC
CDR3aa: CSARTTEQFF

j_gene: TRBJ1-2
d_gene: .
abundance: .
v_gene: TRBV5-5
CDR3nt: TGTGCCAGCAGCTTGGCCCTACCTGTCTCGTATGGCTACACCTTC
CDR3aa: CASSLALPVSYGYTF

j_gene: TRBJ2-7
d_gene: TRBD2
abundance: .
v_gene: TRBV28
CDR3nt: TGTGCCAGCAGTCGTCAAGGACTAGGAGGCTCCTACGAGCAGTACTTC
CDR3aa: CASSRQGLGGSYEQYF

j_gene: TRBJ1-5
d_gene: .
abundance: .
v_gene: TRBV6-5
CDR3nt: TGTGCCAGCAGTCCAGGGGTTTTTTTCGTGGCCCAGCATTTT
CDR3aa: CASSPGVFFVAQHF

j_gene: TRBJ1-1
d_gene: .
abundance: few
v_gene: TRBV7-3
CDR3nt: TGTGCCAGCAGCTATGACAAGAACACTGAAGCTTTCTTT
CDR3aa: CASSYDKNTEAFF

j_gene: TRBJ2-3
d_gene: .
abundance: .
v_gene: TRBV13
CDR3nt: TGTGCCAGCAGCTCCCCTCGGGCGGGACGAAACCCTAGCACAGATACGCAGTATTTT
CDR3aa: CASSSPRAGRNPSTDTQYF

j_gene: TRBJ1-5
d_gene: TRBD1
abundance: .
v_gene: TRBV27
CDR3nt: TGTGCCAGCAGTCCCAGACAGGGGGCAGAGAATCAGCCCCAGCATTTT
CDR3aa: CASSPRQGAENQPQHF

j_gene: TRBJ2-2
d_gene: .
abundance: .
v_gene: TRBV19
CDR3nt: TGTGCCAGTAGTACTGGGCTAAACACCGGGGAGCTGTTTTTT
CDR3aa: CASSTGLNTGELFF

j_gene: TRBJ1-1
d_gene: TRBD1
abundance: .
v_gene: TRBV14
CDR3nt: TGTGCCAGCAGCTCACTTACAGGGGCGAACACTGAAGCTTTCTTT
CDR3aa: CASSSLTGANTEAFF

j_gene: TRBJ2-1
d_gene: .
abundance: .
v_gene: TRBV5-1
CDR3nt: TGCGCCAGCGAAAGCGAGCGGTCGGGTGAGCAGTTCTTC
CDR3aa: CASESERSGEQFF

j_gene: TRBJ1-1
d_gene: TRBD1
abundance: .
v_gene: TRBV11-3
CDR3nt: TGTGCCAGCAGCTTAGGACGGGGACAGGAAGCTTTCTTT
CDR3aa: CASSLGRGQEAFF

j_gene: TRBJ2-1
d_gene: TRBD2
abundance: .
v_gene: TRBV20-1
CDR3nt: TGCAGTGCTAGTGCTGACCCGGGACTAGCGTCCCATGAGCAGTTCTTC
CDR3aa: CSASADPGLASHEQFF

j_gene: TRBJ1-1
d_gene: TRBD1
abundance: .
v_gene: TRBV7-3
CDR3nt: TGTGCCAGCAGCTCGCGGACAGGGGGGAACACTGAAGCTTTCTTT
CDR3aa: CASSSRTGGNTEAFF

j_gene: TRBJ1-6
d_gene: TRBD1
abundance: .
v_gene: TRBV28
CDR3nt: TGTGCCAGCAGTTTAAACAGGGGGAGGGAACAGAATAATTCACCCCTCCACTTT
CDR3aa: CASSLNRGREQNNSPLHF

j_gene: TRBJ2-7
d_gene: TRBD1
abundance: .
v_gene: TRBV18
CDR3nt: TGTGCCAGCTCACCAGGGACAGGGTGGTACTTC
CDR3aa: CASSPGTGWYF

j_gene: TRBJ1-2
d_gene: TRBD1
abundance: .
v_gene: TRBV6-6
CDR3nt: TGTGCCAGCAGTCATACAGGGGAACGGGGCTACACCTTC
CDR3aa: CASSHTGERGYTF

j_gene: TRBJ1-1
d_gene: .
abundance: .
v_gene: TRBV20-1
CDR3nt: TGCAGTGCTAGTTCCCCCTACAGGGAAGTCACTGAAGCTTTCTTT
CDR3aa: CSASSPYREVTEAFF

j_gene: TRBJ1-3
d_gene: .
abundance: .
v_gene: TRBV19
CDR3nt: TGTGCCAGTAGTATTCGCGGAGAGAAACACCGGTATTTT
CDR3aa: CASSIRGEKHRYF

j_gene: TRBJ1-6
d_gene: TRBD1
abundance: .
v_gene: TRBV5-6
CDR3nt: TGTGCCAGCAGCTTGGTTAGGGACAGGGCCCGCTCACCCCTCCACTTT
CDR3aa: CASSLVRDRARSPLHF

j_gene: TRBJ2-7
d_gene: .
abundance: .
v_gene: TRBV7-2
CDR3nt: TGTGCCAGCAGCTTGGATCTCTCGACAGGCTACGAGCAGTACTTC
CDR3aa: CASSLDLSTGYEQYF

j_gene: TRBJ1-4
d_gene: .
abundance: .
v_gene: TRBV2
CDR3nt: TGTGCCAGCAGTGGGGTGGGAGGTGAAAAACTGTTTTTT
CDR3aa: CASSGVGGEKLFF

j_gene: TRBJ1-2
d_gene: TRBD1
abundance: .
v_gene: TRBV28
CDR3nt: TGTGCCAGCAGCTCTGACAGGGATAGTGGCTACACCTTC
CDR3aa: CASSSDRDSGYTF

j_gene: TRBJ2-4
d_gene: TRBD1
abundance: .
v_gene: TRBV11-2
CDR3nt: TGTGCCAGCAGCACAACAGGGGGCTTCCAAAACATTCAGTACTTC
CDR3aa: CASSTTGGFQNIQYF

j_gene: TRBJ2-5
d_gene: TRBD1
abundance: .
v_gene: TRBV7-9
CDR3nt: TGTGCCAGCAGCCTGGCGGCTCGGGACAGGGACACCCAGTACTTC
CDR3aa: CASSLAARDRDTQYF

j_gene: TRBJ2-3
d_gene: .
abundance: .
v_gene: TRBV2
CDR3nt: TGTGCCAGCAAGTTCGAGCGGAGCTCAGATACGCAGTATTTT
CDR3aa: CASKFERSSDTQYF

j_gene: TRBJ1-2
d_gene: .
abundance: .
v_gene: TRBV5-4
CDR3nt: TGTGCCAGCAGCTTGGAGAGCTATGGCTACACCTTC
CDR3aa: CASSLESYGYTF

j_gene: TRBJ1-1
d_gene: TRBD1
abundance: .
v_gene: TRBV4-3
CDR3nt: TGCGCCAGCAGCAGACTGGACAGGGGCGAGGATGAAGCTTTCTTT
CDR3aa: CASSRLDRGEDEAFF

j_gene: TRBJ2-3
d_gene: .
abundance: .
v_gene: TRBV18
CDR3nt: TGTGCCAGCTCGCGCCTCGGCGGTAGCACAGATACGCAGTATTTT
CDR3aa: CASSRLGGSTDTQYF

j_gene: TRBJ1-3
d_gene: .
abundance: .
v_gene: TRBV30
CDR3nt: TGTGCCTGGAGTAAACAGACAAGCTCTGGAAACACCATATATTTT
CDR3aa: CAWSKQTSSGNTIYF

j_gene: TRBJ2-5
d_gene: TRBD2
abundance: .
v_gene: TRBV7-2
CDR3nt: TGTGCCAGCAGCCCAAGACCCGGGACTAGCGGGGTGGTAGAGACCCAGTACTTC
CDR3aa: CASSPRPGTSGVVETQYF

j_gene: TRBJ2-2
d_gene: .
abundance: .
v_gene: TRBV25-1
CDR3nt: TGTGCCAGCAGTGACTTTGGGAGTTACACCGGGGAGCTGTTTTTT
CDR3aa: CASSDFGSYTGELFF

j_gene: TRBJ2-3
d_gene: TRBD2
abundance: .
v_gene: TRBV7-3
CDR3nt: TGTGCCAGCAGCTTCACAGGTAGCGGGGATACGCAGTATTTT
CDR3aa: CASSFTGSGDTQYF

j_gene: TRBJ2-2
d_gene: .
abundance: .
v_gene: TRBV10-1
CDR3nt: TGCGCCAGCAGCCGCCCTACCGGGGGGCGAATGACCGGGGAGCTGTTTTTT
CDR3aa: CASSRPTGGRMTGELFF

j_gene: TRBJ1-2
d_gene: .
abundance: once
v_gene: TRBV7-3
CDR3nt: TGTGCCAGCAGCTTAAGACCCGGCGGCCCTGGCTATGGCTACACCTTC
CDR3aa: CASSLRPGGPGYGYTF

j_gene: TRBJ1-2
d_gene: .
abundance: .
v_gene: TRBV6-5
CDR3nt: TGTGCCAGCAGTTACTCGGACACTACGAACTATGGCTACACCTTC
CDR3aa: CASSYSDTTNYGYTF

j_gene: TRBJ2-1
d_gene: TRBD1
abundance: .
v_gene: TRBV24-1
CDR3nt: TGTGCCACCAGTGATTTGCAGCGGACAGGGGGAAATGAGCAGTTCTTC
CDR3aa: CATSDLQRTGGNEQFF

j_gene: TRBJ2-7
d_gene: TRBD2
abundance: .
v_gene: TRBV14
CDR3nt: TGTGCCAGCAGCCAAGAGGGACTAGCGGGAGGCGCCTACGAGCAGTACTTC
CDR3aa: CASSQEGLAGGAYEQYF

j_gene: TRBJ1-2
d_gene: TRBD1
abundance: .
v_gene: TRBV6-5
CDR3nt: TGTGCCAGCGGGACAGGGCACTATGGCTACACCTTC
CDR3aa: CASGTGHYGYTF

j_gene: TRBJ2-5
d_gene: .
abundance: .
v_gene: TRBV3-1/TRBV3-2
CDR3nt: TGTGCCAGCAGCCAGTTACTCGGAGAGACCCAGTACTTC
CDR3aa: CASSQLLGETQYF

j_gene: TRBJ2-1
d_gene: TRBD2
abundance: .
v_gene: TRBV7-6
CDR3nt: TGTGCCAGCAGCTTTCAAGCGGGGGGGCCCAATGAGCAGTTCTTC
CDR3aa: CASSFQAGGPNEQFF

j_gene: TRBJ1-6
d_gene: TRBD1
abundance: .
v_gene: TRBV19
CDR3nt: TGTGCCAGTAGTTTGGGACAGCGAGACCCTTCACCCCTCCACTTT
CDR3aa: CASSLGQRDPSPLHF

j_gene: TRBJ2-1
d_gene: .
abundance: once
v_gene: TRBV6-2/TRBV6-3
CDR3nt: TGTGCCAGCAGTTATCTCCGGGGCTCCTACAATGAGCAGTTCTTC
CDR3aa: CASSYLRGSYNEQFF

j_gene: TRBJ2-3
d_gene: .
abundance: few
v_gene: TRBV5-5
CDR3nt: TGTGCCAGCAGCTTACAGGGCTTGCCAGATACGCAGTATTTT
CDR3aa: CASSLQGLPDTQYF

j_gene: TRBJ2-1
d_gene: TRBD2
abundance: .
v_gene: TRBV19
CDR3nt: TGTGCCAGTAGTTTCGAGCGGGAGGAGGATGAGCAGTTCTTC
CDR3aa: CASSFEREEDEQFF

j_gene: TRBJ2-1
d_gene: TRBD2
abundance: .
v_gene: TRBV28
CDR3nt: TGTGCCAGCAAAATAGCGGGGGGGATTTCCTCCTACAATGAGCAGTTCTTC
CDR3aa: CASKIAGGISSYNEQFF

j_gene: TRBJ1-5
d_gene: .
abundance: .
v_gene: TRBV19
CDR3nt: TGTGCCAGTAGTGCAAGACAGGTCGGCGGGTCGGGCAATCAGCCCCAGCATTTT
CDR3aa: CASSARQVGGSGNQPQHF

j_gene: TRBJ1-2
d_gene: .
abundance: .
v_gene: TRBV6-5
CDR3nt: TGTGCCATCCGGGAGGGGGGTGGAGGCTACACCTTC
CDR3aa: CAIREGGGGYTF

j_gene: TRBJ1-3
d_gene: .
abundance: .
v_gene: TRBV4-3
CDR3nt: TGCGCCAGCAGCCACAATTTACAGTACTCTGGAAACACCATATATTTT
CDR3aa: CASSHNLQYSGNTIYF